This T cell receptor beta chain was identified during a study of cytomegalovirus exposure and HLA in healthy donors. Study results and caveats: There were 160 or so TCR beta chains listed as cytomegalovirus-associated. Some V segments (TRBV6-2 and TRBV6-3 among them) were excluded as indistinguishable. Most TCR sequences showed up rarely, but some public TCRs showed up in many donors.

Vbeta (60) and Jbeta (13) primers were used in the PCR. The table came from immunoSEQ multiplex PCR; TCRdb's copy has only in-frame clones and leaves some out. The sample lists 150,000 to 200,000 clones; around 83% were seen once. Healthy bone marrow donors made up the donors. With regard to this clone: Its specificity is unknown.

This CDR3 region has 15 residues. Trimming removed 1 base from V and 3 bases from J; junction bases left unmatched: 5. CDR1 is GTSNPN, CDR2 SVGIG, per germline (reference sequence). Sequenced input: PBMCs. This receptor was taken from a man aged 40-50 years in good health and CMV-seropositive. V is TRBV30 and J is TRBJ2-3; TRBD2 aligns across 9 bases. CDR3 DNA sequence: TGTGCCTGGAGTGCCAGCGGGAGGACAACAGATACGCAGTATTTT. Translation gives CAWSASGRTTDTQYF.